Sequencing of this T cell receptor (beta chain) was carried out in a study of cytomegalovirus exposure and HLA in healthy donors. Overall study: The same platform was used for the 90 to 150 validation repertoires as for the 666 first-cohort repertoires, as reported in a later analysis. Study-wide results and limits: The classifier reportedly diagnosed cytomegalovirus status with high specificity and sensitivity. It was approximately 150 TCR beta chains that were listed as cytomegalovirus-associated.

Between the trimmed V and J ends, which lost 0 bases and 6 bases, there was a span of 9 bases. Germline values: CDR1 SGHTA, CDR2 FQGNSA. CDR3 length: 14 amino acids. Concerning this clone: Its antigen is undetermined.

The donors were in the approximately 130-subject validation cohort; that cohort was separate from the roughly 730-subject first cohort. TCRdb's table, derived via immunoSEQ multiplex PCR, lists solely in-frame clones and lacks some. The table includes about 49,000 clones, about 90% detected once. The receptor comes from a man aged 18-30 years in good health and CMV-seronegative. Sequenced material: PBMCs. V gene TRBV7-2 combines with J gene TRBJ2-1; tentative D call: TRBD1 (6 bases). Here the CDR3 DNA reads TGTGCCAGCAGCTTAGCAAGGACAGTCAATGAGCAGTTCTTC. The encoded protein is CASSLARTVNEQFF. The full variable domain, in which reference TRBV7-2 and TRBJ2-1 provide the parts outside the CDR3, is GAGVSQSPSNKVTEKGKDVELRCDPISGHTALYWYRQSLGQGLEFLIYFQGNSAPDKSGLPSDRFSAERTGGSVSTLTIQRTQQEDSAVYLCASSLARTVNEQFFGPGTRLTVL.